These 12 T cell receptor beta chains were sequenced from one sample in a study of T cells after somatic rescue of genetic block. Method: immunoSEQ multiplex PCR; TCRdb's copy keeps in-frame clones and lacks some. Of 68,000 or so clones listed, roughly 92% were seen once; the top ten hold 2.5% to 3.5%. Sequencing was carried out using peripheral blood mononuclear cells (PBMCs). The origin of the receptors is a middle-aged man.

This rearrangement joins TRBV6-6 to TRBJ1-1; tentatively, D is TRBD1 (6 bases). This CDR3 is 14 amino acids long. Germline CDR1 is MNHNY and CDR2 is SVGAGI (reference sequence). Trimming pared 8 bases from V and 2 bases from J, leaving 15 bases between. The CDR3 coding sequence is TGTGCCAGCTCCGGAGGGGGGCGCAACACTGAAGCTTTCTTT. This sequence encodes CASSGGGRNTEAFF.

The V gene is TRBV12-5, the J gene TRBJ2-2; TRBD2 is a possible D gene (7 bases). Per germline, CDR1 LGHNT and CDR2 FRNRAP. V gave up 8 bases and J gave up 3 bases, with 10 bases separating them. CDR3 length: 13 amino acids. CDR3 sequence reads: CASRGAYTGELFF. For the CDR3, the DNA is TGTGCTAGTCGGGGGGCGTACACCGGGGAGCTGTTTTTT.

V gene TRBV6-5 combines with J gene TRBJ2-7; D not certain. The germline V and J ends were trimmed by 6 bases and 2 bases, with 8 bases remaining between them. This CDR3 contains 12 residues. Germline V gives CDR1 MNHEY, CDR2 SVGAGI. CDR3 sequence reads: CASRSPAYEQYF. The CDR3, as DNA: TGTGCCAGCAGATCACCGGCCTACGAGCAGTACTTC.

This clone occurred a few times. The CDR3 loop reads CASSIVRGMNTEAFF. The CDR3 DNA sequence: TGTGCCAGTAGTATAGTAAGGGGGATGAACACTGAAGCTTTCTTT. The V gene is TRBV19, the J gene TRBJ1-1, with D possibly TRBD1 on 6 matching bases. V shed 1 base and J shed 0 bases, with 9 bases lying between them. In germline, CDR1 is LNHDA, CDR2 SQIVND (reference sequence). This CDR3 is 15 amino acids long.

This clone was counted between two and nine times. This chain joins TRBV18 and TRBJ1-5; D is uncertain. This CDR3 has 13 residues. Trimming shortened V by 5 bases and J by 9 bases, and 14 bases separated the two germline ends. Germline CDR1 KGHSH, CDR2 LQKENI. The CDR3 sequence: CASSAGRQWPQHF. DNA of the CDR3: TGTGCCAGCTCAGCCGGGCGGCAATGGCCCCAGCATTTT.

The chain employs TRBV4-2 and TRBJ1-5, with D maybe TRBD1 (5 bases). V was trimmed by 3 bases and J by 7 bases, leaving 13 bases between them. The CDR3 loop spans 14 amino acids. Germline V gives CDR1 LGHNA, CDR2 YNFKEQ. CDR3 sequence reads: CASSQRGILQPQHF. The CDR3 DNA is TGTGCCAGCAGCCAGAGGGGCATCCTGCAGCCCCAGCATTTT.

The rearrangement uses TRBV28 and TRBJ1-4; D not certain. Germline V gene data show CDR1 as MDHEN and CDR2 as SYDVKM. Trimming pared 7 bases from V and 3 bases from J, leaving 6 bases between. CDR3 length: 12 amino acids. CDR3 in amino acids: CASNGPNEKLFF. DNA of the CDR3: TGTGCCAGCAACGGACCTAATGAAAAACTGTTTTTT. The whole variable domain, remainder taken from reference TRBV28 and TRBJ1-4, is DVKVTQSSRYLVKRTGEKVFLECVQDMDHENMFWYRQDPGLGLRLIYFSYDVKMKEKGDIPEGYSVSREKKERFSLILESASTNQTSMYLCASNGPNEKLFFGSGTQLSVL.

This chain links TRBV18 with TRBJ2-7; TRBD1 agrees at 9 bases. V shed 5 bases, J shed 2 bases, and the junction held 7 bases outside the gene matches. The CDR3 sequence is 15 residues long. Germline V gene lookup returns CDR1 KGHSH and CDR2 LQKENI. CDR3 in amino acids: CASSSQDRGAYEQYF. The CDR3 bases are TGTGCCAGCTCATCTCAGGACAGGGGAGCCTACGAGCAGTACTTC.

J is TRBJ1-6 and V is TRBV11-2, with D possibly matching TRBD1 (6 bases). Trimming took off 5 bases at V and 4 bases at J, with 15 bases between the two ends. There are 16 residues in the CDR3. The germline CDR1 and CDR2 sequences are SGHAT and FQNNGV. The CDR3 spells CASSEYGQRYNSPLHF. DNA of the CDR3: TGTGCCAGCAGCGAGTACGGACAGAGATATAATTCACCCCTCCACTTT.

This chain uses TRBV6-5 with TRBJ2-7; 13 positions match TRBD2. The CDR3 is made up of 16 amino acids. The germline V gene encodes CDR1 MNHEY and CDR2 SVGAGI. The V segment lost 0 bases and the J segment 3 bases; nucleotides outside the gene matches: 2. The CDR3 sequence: CASSYSGTSGVYEQYF. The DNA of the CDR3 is TGTGCCAGCAGTTACTCCGGGACTAGCGGGGTCTACGAGCAGTACTTC.

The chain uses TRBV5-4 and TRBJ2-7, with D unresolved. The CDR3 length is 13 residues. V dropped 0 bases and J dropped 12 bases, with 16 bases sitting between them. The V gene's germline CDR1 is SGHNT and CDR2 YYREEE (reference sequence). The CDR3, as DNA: TGTGCCAGCAGCTTGGGGGGTCGTGGGCAGATGTACTTC. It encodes CASSLGGRGQMYF. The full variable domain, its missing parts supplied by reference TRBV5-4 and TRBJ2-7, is ETGVTQSPTHLIKTRGQQVTLRCSSQSGHNTVSWYQQALGQGPQFIFQYYREEENGRGNFPPRFSGLQFPNYSSELNVNALELDDSALYLCASSLGGRGQMYFGPGTRLTVT.

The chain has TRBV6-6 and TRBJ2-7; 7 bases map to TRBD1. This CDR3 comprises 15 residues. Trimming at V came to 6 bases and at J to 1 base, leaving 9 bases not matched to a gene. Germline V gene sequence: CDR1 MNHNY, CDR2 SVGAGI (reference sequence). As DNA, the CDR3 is TGTGCCAGCAGCCCTCCGCCGGGACAGTCCTACGAGCAGTACTTC. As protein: CASSPPPGQSYEQYF.